This passage covers 14 T cell receptor beta chains from one sample sequenced in a study of beta chain features in type 1 diabetes. General study results and limits: People with Type 1 diabetes carried modestly yet significantly shorter TCRB CDR3s in all four CD4+ subsets.

Their antigens remain unidentified. Reverse transcribing all isolated RNA meant expressed TCRB transcripts were sequenced. The assay was immunoSEQ multiplex PCR, and TCRdb's table has in-frame clones only and misses some. This table has around 360,000 clones, roughly 12% appearing once. Specimen: naive CD4+ T cells from blood. Receptor source: a woman in her late teens or twenties with type 1 diabetes.

This chain joins TRBV9 and TRBJ1-5; D ambiguous. Trimming removed 4 bases from V and 2 bases from J, with 13 bases in between. The germline V gene has CDR1 SGDLS and CDR2 YYNGEE. This CDR3 has 15 residues. For the CDR3, the DNA is TGTGCCAGCAGCCCCCTAGGTAGCGGCAATCAGCCCCAGCATTTT. This gives the protein CASSPLGSGNQPQHF. The full variable domain, its missing parts supplied by reference TRBV9 and TRBJ1-5, is DSGVTQTPKHLITATGQRVTLRCSPRSGDLSVYWYQQSLDQGLQFLIQYYNGEERAKGNILERFSAQQFPDLHSELNLSSLELGDSALYFCASSPLGSGNQPQHFGDGTRLSIL.

This clone was found a few times. This chain links TRBV29-1 with TRBJ2-2, with a tentative D call TRBD1 (6 bases). Germline V gene sequence: CDR1 SQVTM, CDR2 ANQGSEA. This CDR3 has 11 residues. V shed 7 bases and J shed 8 bases, with 11 bases lying between them. CDR3 sequence reads: CSAAGVGELFF. The CDR3 region has the DNA TGCAGCGCGGCAGGGGTGGGGGAGCTGTTTTTT.

The chain joins TRBV27 to TRBJ2-5, with TRBD2 identical over 10 bases. Germline CDR1 is MNHEY and CDR2 is SMNVEV (reference sequence). This CDR3 comprises 15 residues. The junction had 5 bases not matched to a gene; V was cut back by 3 bases and J by 4 bases. In DNA form, the CDR3 reads TGTGCCAGCAGTTTTTGGCTAGCGGGAGTAGAGACCCAGTACTTC. It encodes CASSFWLAGVETQYF.

This clone was recorded a few times. The CDR3, as DNA: TGCGCCAGCAGCTTGGCCCCCGGACAGAACTATGGCTACACCTTC. It specifies CASSLAPGQNYGYTF. The chain carries TRBV5-1 and TRBJ1-2, with D maybe TRBD1 (6 bases). Germline-derived CDR1 and CDR2 are SGHRS and YFSETQ. Trimming removed 0 bases from V and 2 bases from J, with 11 bases in between. This CDR3 region has 15 residues.

The table lists this clone with a few counts. J is TRBJ2-2 and V is TRBV5-4, with a weak D call TRBD1 (6 bases). The CDR3 runs to 15 residues. V gave up 5 bases and J gave up 5 bases, with 16 bases separating them. Germline V gene data show CDR1 as SGHNT and CDR2 as YYREEE (reference sequence). The CDR3 bases are TGTGCCAGCAGTCGTCTTGGGGGCCAAACCGGGGAGCTGTTTTTT. Translation gives CASSRLGGQTGELFF.

This clone was picked up a small number of times. V and J are TRBV5-1 and TRBJ1-2, with no clear D. In germline, CDR1 is SGHRS, CDR2 YFSETQ. CDR3 length: 13 amino acids. Trimming removed 0 bases at V and 7 bases at J, with 10 bases between. The CDR3 nucleotides read TGCGCCAGCAGCTTGGTCGCCGGAGGTGGCTACACCTTC. Translating gives CASSLVAGGGYTF.

This clone was found a few times. The chain recombines TRBV30 with TRBJ1-2; weak D call: TRBD1 (6 bases). Germline V lookup: CDR1 GTSNPN, CDR2 SVGIG (reference sequence). This CDR3 contains 15 residues. Trimming shortened V by 5 bases and J by 3 bases, and 19 bases separated the two germline ends. The CDR3 spells CAWVRLGGVDYGYTF. CDR3 bases: TGTGCCTGGGTCCGATTAGGGGGGGTAGACTATGGCTACACCTTC.

With respect to this clone: Within the sample, other DNA sequences also encode this same CDR3. J is TRBJ1-5 and V is TRBV28; D is unclear. Germline loops: CDR1 MDHEN, CDR2 SYDVKM. This CDR3 has 12 residues. V was trimmed by 3 bases and J by 4 bases, leaving 4 bases between them. The CDR3 region has the DNA TGTGCCAGCAGTTTTTCAAATCAGCCCCAGCATTTT. Protein product: CASSFSNQPQHF.

J is TRBJ2-1 and V is TRBV14; 8 bases agree with TRBD2. CDR3 length: 15 residues. Germline-derived CDR1 and CDR2 are SGHDN and FVKESK. The J segment lost 7 bases and the V segment lost 6 bases, leaving 11 bases of the junction unmatched. CDR3 DNA sequence: TGTGCCAGCAGTCGGATCGGACTAGCTACGAATGAGCAGTTCTTC. It yields the protein CASSRIGLATNEQFF.

The rearrangement links TRBV7-9 to TRBJ2-1; no firm D call. V was cut by 11 bases and J by 8 bases, with 7 bases left in between. CDR1 and CDR2 (germline): SEHNR, FQNEAQ (reference sequence). The CDR3 is 9 amino acids. The CDR3 region is CAVQDEQFF. The CDR3 DNA reads as TGTGCCGTTCAGGATGAGCAGTTCTTC.

The rearrangement joins TRBV5-4 to TRBJ2-1, with 7 bases lining up with TRBD1. Germline V gives CDR1 SGHNT, CDR2 YYREEE (reference sequence). The CDR3 length is 14 residues. V gave up 4 bases and J gave up 7 bases; unmatched junction bases: 8. As DNA, the CDR3 is TGTGCCAGCAGCCCGCGACAGGGTAGGAATGAGCAGTTCTTC. Residues: CASSPRQGRNEQFF.

This chain joins TRBV9 and TRBJ2-2; no firm D call. Germline-derived CDR1 and CDR2 are SGDLS and YYNGEE. This CDR3 comprises 14 residues. Trimming took off 0 bases at V and 5 bases at J, with 8 bases between the two ends. For the CDR3, the DNA is TGTGCCAGCAGCGTAGAATTGTCTACCGGGGAGCTGTTTTTT. Its protein product is CASSVELSTGELFF.

The rearrangement uses TRBV19 and TRBJ1-5; 7 nucleotides line up with TRBD1. The V gene end was trimmed by 6 bases and the J gene end by 2 bases; junction bases not matched to a gene: 7. The CDR3 length is 15 residues. Germline V gene lookup returns CDR1 LNHDA and CDR2 SQIVND (reference sequence). Here the CDR3 reads CASSQGGRGNQPQHF. The CDR3 DNA is TGTGCCAGTAGCCAGGGGGGCCGGGGCAATCAGCCCCAGCATTTT.

A few counts support this clone. The V gene is TRBV28, the J gene TRBJ2-3; 7 bases map to TRBD2. Germline CDR1 MDHEN, CDR2 SYDVKM. The CDR3 is made up of 15 amino acids. V dropped 6 bases and J dropped 4; count of bases not matched to a gene: 10. The CDR3, as DNA: TGTGCCAGCAGCCCCGCGGCCGCGGGGGCAGATACGCAGTATTTT. Encoded protein: CASSPAAAGADTQYF.